A single sample gave rise to the 19 T cell receptor beta chains below, sequenced in a study of PD-L1 blockade in urothelial cancer. Assay: immunoSEQ multiplex PCR; the TCRdb copy retains only in-frame clones and omits some. The table shows under 50,000 clones, with roughly 90% occurring only once. This specimen consisted of PBMCs, obtained around atezolizumab (anti-PD-L1) treatment. The origin of the receptors is a man between 65 and 85 years old with urothelial cancer.

J is TRBJ1-2 and V is TRBV28, with TRBD1 matching 8 bases. With 3 bases clipped from V and 4 bases from J, the junction kept 7 bases outside the gene matches. The V gene's germline CDR1 is MDHEN and CDR2 SYDVKM. The CDR3 totals 15 residues. The CDR3 protein is CASSLGQVRSYGYTF. CDR3 nucleotide sequence: TGTGCCAGCAGTTTGGGACAGGTTCGGAGCTATGGCTACACCTTC.

The rearrangement uses TRBV9 and TRBJ2-1; 9 bases fit TRBD2. V lost 1 base and J lost 9; bases outside the gene matches: 14. This CDR3 has 17 residues. Looked up from germline, CDR1 is SGDLS and CDR2 is YYNGEE. The CDR3 nucleotides read TGTGCCAGCAGCGTATCACCGACTAGCGGACTCTTAGGTGAGCAGTTCTTC. Residues: CASSVSPTSGLLGEQFF.

The chain carries TRBV19 and TRBJ2-1; D is undetermined. The V end lost 1 base, the J end lost 10 bases, and 5 bases lay between the germline ends. CDR3 length: 11 residues. Germline V gene lookup returns CDR1 LNHDA and CDR2 SQIVND (reference sequence). CDR3 sequence (DNA): TGTGCCAGTAGTATAGCGTTGGAGCAGTTCTTC. This encodes CASSIALEQFF.

The chain uses TRBV29-1 and TRBJ2-3; the D gene is possibly TRBD1 (7 bases). V was trimmed by 0 bases and J by 13 bases, leaving 14 bases between them. The CDR3 extends over 12 amino acids. Germline-derived CDR1 and CDR2 are SQVTM and ANQGSEA. The CDR3: CSVEDQGGREYF. The CDR3 coding sequence is TGCAGCGTTGAAGATCAGGGGGGTCGGGAGTATTTT.

This clone occurred once. The V and J genes are TRBV29-1 and TRBJ1-1; 8 nucleotides match TRBD1. CDR3 length: 17 residues. Germline-derived CDR1 and CDR2 are SQVTM and ANQGSEA. With 1 base clipped from V and 0 bases from J, the junction kept 10 bases outside the gene matches. The CDR3 nucleotides are TGCAGCGTTGAAGCTCGAACAGGGGGTACGATGAACACTGAAGCTTTCTTT. Protein product: CSVEARTGGTMNTEAFF.

The gene calls are TRBV13 and TRBJ2-7, with TRBD2 matching 9 bases. V was clipped by 3 bases and J by 3 bases; unmatched bases: 9. The germline V gene has CDR1 PRHDT and CDR2 FYEKMQ (reference sequence). The CDR3 loop spans 16 amino acids. The CDR3 loop reads CASSFFTGTSLYEQYF. DNA of the CDR3: TGTGCCAGCAGCTTTTTTACCGGGACTAGCCTCTACGAGCAGTACTTC.

The chain carries TRBV4-2 and TRBJ1-5; no clear D. V lost 0 bases and J 0 bases, leaving 6 bases between the germline ends. The germline V gene encodes CDR1 LGHNA and CDR2 YNFKEQ. This CDR3 is built from 15 residues. Here the CDR3 reads CASSQEPYSNQPQHF. The CDR3 nucleotides read TGTGCCAGCAGCCAAGAGCCCTATAGCAATCAGCCCCAGCATTTT.

The J gene is TRBJ2-1, the V gene TRBV15, with TRBD2 identical over 10 bases. The germline CDR1 and CDR2 sequences are LNHNV and YYDKDF (reference sequence). Germline trimming cut 5 bases from V and 9 bases from J; bases unmatched to any gene: 16. This CDR3 comprises 17 residues. The DNA of the CDR3 is TGTGCCACCAGCCCCCGGGGAGCGGGAGGGCCTAGGGGTGAGCAGTTCTTC. It encodes CATSPRGAGGPRGEQFF.

The chain recombines TRBV6-1 with TRBJ2-1, with TRBD2 identical over 10 bases. V lost 5 bases to trimming and J lost 7 bases; unmatched junction nucleotides: 8. Germline V lookup: CDR1 MNHNS, CDR2 SASEGT. The CDR3 totals 15 residues. CDR3 in amino acids: CASSTPSGSNNEQFF. The CDR3 DNA sequence: TGTGCCAGCAGTACACCTAGCGGGAGTAATAATGAGCAGTTCTTC.

The V call is TRBV5-1, the J call TRBJ2-1, with 8 bases aligning to TRBD1. This CDR3 region has 15 residues. Germline V lookup: CDR1 SGHRS, CDR2 YFSETQ. With V trimmed by 2 bases and J by 3 bases, 4 bases remained unmatched. As DNA, the CDR3 is TGCGCCAGCAGCTTTGCTGGGACAGGCTACAATGAGCAGTTCTTC. This codes for CASSFAGTGYNEQFF.

The chain recombines TRBV6-5 with TRBJ2-1; possible D gene TRBD2, 7 bases. Germline V gene data show CDR1 as MNHEY and CDR2 as SVGAGI. V was cut by 5 bases and J by 7 bases, with 15 bases left in between. This CDR3 comprises 14 residues. The CDR3 nucleotides read TGTGCCAGCAGTCAAGGGGGAGGGTATAATGAGCAGTTCTTC. It is translated as CASSQGGGYNEQFF.

This chain uses TRBV18 with TRBJ1-1, with D perhaps TRBD1 (6 bases). The CDR3 totals 14 residues. CDR1 is KGHSH, CDR2 LQKENI, per germline. V lost 9 bases to trimming and J lost 4 bases, with 18 bases between them. CDR3 bases: TGTGCCAGTTCTACAGGGCATCTGATCACTGAAGCTTTCTTT. Amino acid sequence: CASSTGHLITEAFF.

The chain couples TRBV30 to TRBJ1-5, with D maybe TRBD1 (5 bases). Deletions cut 3 bases from V and 2 bases from J, with 5 bases between. The CDR3 consists of 12 residues. The V gene's germline CDR1 is GTSNPN and CDR2 SVGIG (reference sequence). The CDR3 is CAWRQGNQPQHF. For the CDR3, the DNA is TGTGCCTGGAGACAGGGCAATCAGCCCCAGCATTTT. The full variable domain, completed using reference TRBV30 and TRBJ1-5, is SQTIHQWPATLVQPVGSPLSLECTVEGTSNPNLYWYRQAAGRGLQLLFYSVGIGQISSEVPQNLSASRPQDRQFILSSKKLLLSDSGFYLCAWRQGNQPQHFGDGTRLSIL.

CDR3 loop: CASSVYSGNTIYF. DNA for the CDR3: TGTGCCAGTAGTGTGTACTCTGGAAACACCATATATTTT. V gene TRBV19 combines with J gene TRBJ1-3; D ambiguous. The CDR3 totals 13 residues. Germline loops: CDR1 LNHDA, CDR2 SQIVND (reference sequence). V lost 5 bases and J lost 0, with 5 bases in between. The complete variable domain, with remaining parts taken from reference TRBV19 and TRBJ1-3, reads DGGITQSPKYLFRKEGQNVTLSCEQNLNHDAMYWYRQDPGQGLRLIYYSQIVNDFQKGDIAEGYSVSREKKESFPLTVTSAQKNPTAFYLCASSVYSGNTIYFGEGSWLTVV.

V gene TRBV5-6 combines with J gene TRBJ1-2; 7 bases line up with TRBD1. The CDR3 runs 13 residues. Trimming cost V 5 bases and J 3 bases; bases outside gene matches: 4. Germline V lookup: CDR1 SGHDT, CDR2 YYEEEE. CDR3 loop: CASSSTGYYGYTF. The DNA for the CDR3 is TGTGCCAGCAGTTCGACAGGGTACTATGGCTACACCTTC.

This sequence joins TRBV6-1 and TRBJ2-3; TRBD1 aligns across 8 bases. Trimming at V came to 6 bases and at J to 4 bases, leaving 6 bases not matched to a gene. From germline, CDR1 is MNHNS and CDR2 SASEGT. This CDR3 contains 14 residues. DNA for the CDR3: TGTGCCAGCAGGGGGGGACAGGACCCAGATACGCAGTATTTT. Residues: CASRGGQDPDTQYF.

This clone is medium-sized. The chain uses TRBV19 and TRBJ2-5; 8 nucleotides match TRBD1. Per the germline V gene, CDR1 is LNHDA and CDR2 is SQIVND (reference sequence). Unmatched junction bases numbered 6, after V lost 5 bases and J lost 7 bases. CDR3 length equals 13 residues. The CDR3 DNA is TGTGCCAGTAGTGCCGGACAGGGAGGGACCCAGTACTTC. It translates to CASSAGQGGTQYF.

The J gene is TRBJ1-1, the V gene TRBV27; TRBD1 matches 9 bases. The CDR3 is made up of 13 amino acids. With 5 bases clipped from V and 9 bases from J, the junction kept 7 bases outside the gene matches. The germline V gene has CDR1 MNHEY and CDR2 SMNVEV (reference sequence). CDR3 DNA sequence: TGTGCCAGCAGTCGGGCAGACAGGGGGAAAGCTTTCTTT. It specifies CASSRADRGKAFF.

The rearrangement uses TRBV28 and TRBJ2-7; D perhaps matches TRBD2 (5 bases). Germline CDR1 MDHEN, CDR2 SYDVKM. V was trimmed by 2 bases and J by 2 bases, leaving 10 bases between them. CDR3 length: 14 residues. CDR3 amino acids: CASSLATTPYEQYF. The CDR3 coding sequence is TGTGCCAGCAGTTTAGCGACTACACCCTACGAGCAGTACTTC. The variable domain in full, with the rest retrieved from reference TRBV28 and TRBJ2-7, is DVKVTQSSRYLVKRTGEKVFLECVQDMDHENMFWYRQDPGLGLRLIYFSYDVKMKEKGDIPEGYSVSREKKERFSLILESASTNQTSMYLCASSLATTPYEQYFGPGTRLTVT.